This TCR beta chain appears in the sequencing data of a study of shared clonotypes between healthy human individuals. Findings and caveats of the study: Non-shared clonotypes showed lower generation probabilities than clonotypes common to all four donors. Larger estimated richness was generally seen in naive subsets than in memory subsets.

At the deep level, the assay was run. Clones were sequenced by immunoSEQ multiplex PCR, and TCRdb holds only the in-frame ones, with some missing. Of roughly 2 million clones in the sample, about 95% are singletons; the top ten hold 0.85% to 1.3%. On this clone itself: The target antigen is unknown.

Naive CD8 isolation took CD45RO-negative cells positively selected for CCR7 and excluded terminally differentiated effector memory CD45RA+ cells. This clonotype was obtained from a man aged 18-30 years in good health. Sequencing was performed on naive CD8+ T cells sorted from blood.

The CDR3 sequence: CASSHGQGKSTDTQYF. The CDR3, as DNA: TGCGCCAGCAGCCACGGACAGGGGAAAAGCACAGATACGCAGTATTTT. The chain uses TRBV4-1 and TRBJ2-3; 9 bases match TRBD1. Trimming at V came to 3 bases and at J to 0 bases, leaving 4 bases not matched to a gene. The CDR3 runs to 16 residues. Germline CDR1 MGHRA, CDR2 YSYEKL.